This TCR beta chain was recorded in a study of Graves' ophthalmopathy and Graves' hyperthyroidism. Overall study findings and caveats: For predicting ophthalmopathy progression, the model had 55% to 71% sensitivity and nearly 75% specificity.

The sequenced template was RNA, covering the TCR beta CDR3 region. First-round RT-PCR relied on HTBI primers, and a second-round multiplex PCR came next. TCRdb re-called the multiplex PCR reads with MiXCR, one entry per CDR3 protein. The sample holds over a million distinct CDR3 sequences, about 36% seen once. This clonotype appeared a few times. As yet, its antigen is unknown. The source is an adult man with Graves' hyperthyroidism. Sequencing was done on a sample of peripheral blood or thyroid tissue (not recorded which).

CDR3 residues: CASSRQNRDGQPQHF. CDR3 bases: TGCGCCAGCAGCCGCCAAAACAGGGATGGTCAGCCCCAGCATTTT. V usage is TRBV4-3 and J usage is TRBJ1-5, with a possible D match to TRBD1 (6 bases). CDR3 size: 15 residues. Per the germline V gene, CDR1 is LGHNA and CDR2 is YSLEER. Trimming took 4 bases from V and 6 from J, leaving 16 bases between them.